This T cell receptor beta chain derives from a study of T cell responses to AZD1222 COVID-19 vaccine. Study results and limitations: At baseline, seropositivity was found in only a handful of AZD1222 recipients. The sample set comprised mostly white British donors with more females, and clonal diversity was possibly underestimated.

As concerns this clone: Its target is unknown.

Using immunoSEQ multiplex PCR, the repertoire was profiled, and TCRdb retains in-frame clones only, with some absent. Here the sample spans about 73,000 clones, 89% being singletons. The study pooled second doses at about 4 or about 12 weeks. The CDR3 covers 15 residues. CDR1 and CDR2 (germline): SGHDT, YYEEEE. The V gene lost 3 bases and the J gene lost 1 base, with 11 bases spanning the gap. Sample: peripheral blood, taken 28 days after the second AZD1222 dose. This rearrangement joins TRBV5-6 to TRBJ2-1, with D unresolved. This clonotype originated in an adult who received the AZD1222 COVID-19 vaccine. The CDR3: CASSSLARSYNEQFF. CDR3 sequence (DNA): TGTGCCAGCAGCTCTTTAGCCAGATCCTACAATGAGCAGTTCTTC.